Listed below are T cell receptor beta chains from one sample, sequenced in a study of blood T cell repertoires in COVID-19. Measured with immunoSEQ multiplex PCR; TCRdb has only the in-frame clones, and not every one. The table shows fewer than 250,000 clones, with about 90% occurring only once. Sequencing used PBMCs or T cells enriched from blood (not recorded which). The receptors shown here come from a woman younger than 45 who had been exposed to COVID-19. Each CDR3 is given with its conserved first and last residue. The order of the fields is D gene, V gene, J gene, clone size, CDR3 protein, CDR3 DNA. D genes are given only for firm matches. Size is stated for part of the rows, as once, few or many counts, or as a class when the clone is expanded.

TRBD2	TRBV11-2	TRBJ2-7	NA	CASSLGAGGAREQYF	TGTGCCAGCAGCTTAGGCGCGGGAGGTGCTCGGGAGCAGTACTTC
TRBD2	TRBV7-3	TRBJ2-5	NA	CASSLGTRTETQYF	TGTGCCAGCTCCTTAGGGACTAGAACAGAGACCCAGTACTTC
NA	TRBV10-3	TRBJ2-3	NA	CAISDGPSPTDTQYF	TGTGCCATCAGTGACGGTCCTAGTCCCACAGATACGCAGTATTTT
NA	TRBV20-1	TRBJ2-5	NA	CSASWGEETQYF	TGCAGTGCTAGTTGGGGGGAAGAGACCCAGTACTTC
NA	TRBV28	TRBJ2-7	NA	CASTHRLEQYF	TGTGCCAGCACCCACCGACTAGAGCAGTACTTC
TRBD1	TRBV18	TRBJ1-1	once	CASSSTGEDTEAFF	TGTGCCAGCTCATCCACAGGGGAGGACACTGAAGCTTTCTTT
TRBD1	TRBV7-9	TRBJ1-2	NA	CASSPRDRAPHGYTF	TGTGCCAGCAGCCCGCGGGACAGAGCTCCTCATGGCTACACCTTC
NA	TRBV25-1	TRBJ1-5	NA	CASSVGGGSNQPQHF	TGTGCCAGCAGTGTGGGGGGAGGTAGCAATCAGCCCCAGCATTTT
NA	TRBV19	TRBJ2-6	NA	CASSIDGGSSGANVLTF	TGTGCCAGTAGTATAGATGGGGGGAGCTCTGGGGCCAACGTCCTGACTTTC
TRBD1	TRBV28	TRBJ1-6	NA	CASSLAGTGSYF	TGTGCCAGCAGTTTAGCCGGGACAGGGTCATACTTT
NA	TRBV6-5	TRBJ2-5	NA	CASSPLASETQYF	TGTGCCAGCAGTCCACTAGCTTCGGAGACCCAGTACTTC
TRBD1	TRBV5-6	TRBJ2-5	NA	CASRGQGAGTQYF	TGTGCCAGCAGGGGACAGGGGGCTGGGACCCAGTACTTC
TRBD1	TRBV6-5	TRBJ1-6	NA	CAQSRTGSSPLHF	TGTGCCCAGTCGAGGACAGGGAGCTCACCCCTCCACTTT
TRBD1	TRBV11-2	TRBJ1-1	NA	CASSFGTGNVGGPEAFF	TGTGCCAGCAGCTTCGGGACAGGCAACGTAGGTGGACCTGAAGCTTTCTTT
NA	TRBV4-1	TRBJ2-7	NA	CASSQGRGGRDYEQYF	TGCGCCAGCAGCCAAGGTCGTGGAGGCCGGGACTACGAGCAGTACTTC
TRBD2	TRBV3-1/TRBV3-2	TRBJ2-5	NA	CASSGPSSGNRETQYF	TGTGCCAGCAGCGGACCAAGTAGCGGGAATCGAGAGACCCAGTACTTC
TRBD1	TRBV7-9	TRBJ1-5	few	CASSFDRGARRQPQHF	TGTGCCAGCAGCTTCGACAGGGGGGCCCGCAGGCAGCCCCAGCATTTT
TRBD2	TRBV30	TRBJ2-1	NA	CAGAKGLAGVNEQFF	TGTGCCGGGGCGAAAGGACTAGCGGGAGTTAATGAGCAGTTCTTC
NA	TRBV10-1	TRBJ2-1	NA	CASSESSATYNEQFF	TGCGCCAGCAGTGAGTCTAGCGCTACTTACAATGAGCAGTTCTTC
NA	TRBV5-6	TRBJ1-2	NA	CASSLNRTPYGYTF	TGTGCCAGCAGCTTGAACAGGACCCCCTATGGCTACACCTTC
NA	TRBV5-5	TRBJ1-5	NA	CASSLGPGGQPQHF	TGTGCCAGCAGCTTGGGGCCTGGGGGGCAGCCCCAGCATTTT
NA	TRBV28	TRBJ1-5	NA	CASSLIDRRSNQPQHF	TGTGCCAGCAGTCTTATCGACAGGAGGAGCAATCAGCCCCAGCATTTT
NA	TRBV5-1	TRBJ2-7	NA	CASSPPFRGRAYEQYF	TGCGCCAGCAGCCCCCCCTTCCGAGGGAGAGCCTACGAGCAGTACTTC
NA	TRBV7-7	TRBJ1-1	NA	CASSLGKNTEAFF	TGTGCCAGCAGCTTGGGCAAGAACACTGAAGCTTTCTTT
NA	TRBV18	TRBJ2-7	NA	CASSPTGAYEQYF	TGTGCCAGCTCACCGACAGGTGCCTACGAGCAGTACTTC
NA	TRBV16	TRBJ1-1	NA	CASSHRVRVYTEAFF	TGTGCCAGCAGCCACCGAGTGAGGGTCTACACTGAAGCTTTCTTT
NA	TRBV14	TRBJ2-3	NA	CASSQDIVAYTDTQYF	TGTGCCAGCAGCCAAGATATTGTTGCGTACACAGATACGCAGTATTTT
TRBD1	TRBV5-1	TRBJ1-2	few	CASSLGGTGSYGYTF	TGCGCCAGCAGCTTGGGGGGGACAGGTTCCTATGGCTACACCTTC
NA	TRBV7-9	TRBJ1-3	NA	CASSPWGSLGNTIYF	TGTGCCAGCAGCCCCTGGGGCAGTCTTGGAAACACCATATATTTT
TRBD2	TRBV28	TRBJ2-7	NA	CASDSLIAGVYEQYF	TGTGCCAGCGACTCCCTCATAGCGGGAGTCTACGAGCAGTACTTC
TRBD2	TRBV7-9	TRBJ2-7	NA	CASSPEHFSGRAFEQYF	TGTGCCAGCAGCCCCGAACACTTTAGCGGGAGGGCCTTCGAGCAGTACTTC
NA	TRBV3-1/TRBV3-2	TRBJ1-5	once	CASSLRHSNQPQHF	TGTGCCAGCAGCCTCCGACACAGCAATCAGCCCCAGCATTTT
TRBD2	TRBV5-4	TRBJ2-1	once	CASSLAGALDNEQFF	TGTGCCAGCAGCCTAGCGGGAGCGTTGGACAATGAGCAGTTCTTC
TRBD2	TRBV3-1/TRBV3-2	TRBJ2-1	NA	CASSQTPTSGYNEQFF	TGTGCCAGCAGCCAAACCCCGACTAGCGGCTACAATGAGCAGTTCTTC
NA	TRBV29-1	TRBJ1-1	NA	CSSGLAGSGTEAFF	TGCAGCTCTGGCCTGGCGGGGAGCGGCACTGAAGCTTTCTTT
TRBD1	TRBV23-1	TRBJ1-4	NA	CASRTTGGPNEKLFF	TGCGCCAGCAGGACAACAGGGGGCCCTAATGAAAAACTGTTTTTT
NA	TRBV29-1	TRBJ1-3	NA	CSVSTAGNTIYF	TGCAGCGTTTCGACAGCTGGAAACACCATATATTTT
TRBD1	TRBV6-5	TRBJ1-2	NA	CASSYRQGVFGYTF	TGTGCCAGCAGTTACCGACAGGGAGTTTTCGGCTACACCTTC
NA	TRBV9	TRBJ1-1	NA	CASSANQASGTEAFF	TGTGCCAGCAGCGCCAACCAGGCGTCCGGCACTGAAGCTTTCTTT
TRBD2	TRBV3-1/TRBV3-2	TRBJ2-1	NA	CASSPVRGTSLRFEQFF	TGTGCCAGCAGCCCCGTCCGCGGGACTAGCCTGCGTTTTGAGCAGTTCTTC